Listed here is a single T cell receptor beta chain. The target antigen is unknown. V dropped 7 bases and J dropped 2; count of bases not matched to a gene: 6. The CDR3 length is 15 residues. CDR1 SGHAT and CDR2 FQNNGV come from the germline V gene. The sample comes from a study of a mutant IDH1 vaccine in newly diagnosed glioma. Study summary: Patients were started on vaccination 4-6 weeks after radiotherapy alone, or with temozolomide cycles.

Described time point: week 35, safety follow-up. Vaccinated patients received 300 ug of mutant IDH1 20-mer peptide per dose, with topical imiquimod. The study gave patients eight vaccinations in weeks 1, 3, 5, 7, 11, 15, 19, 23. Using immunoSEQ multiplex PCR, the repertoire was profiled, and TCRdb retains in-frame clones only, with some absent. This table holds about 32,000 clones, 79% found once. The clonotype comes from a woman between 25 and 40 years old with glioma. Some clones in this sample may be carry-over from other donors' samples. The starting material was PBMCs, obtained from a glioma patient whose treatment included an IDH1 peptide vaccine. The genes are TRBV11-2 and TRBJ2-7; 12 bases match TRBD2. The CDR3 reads CASTRLAGVPYEQYF. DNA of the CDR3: TGTGCCAGCACCCGACTAGCGGGAGTACCCTACGAGCAGTACTTC.